The clone carrying this T cell receptor beta chain was seen more than once but under ten times. This entry comes from a study of PD-L1 blockade in urothelial cancer. For the study at large: Researchers found blood samples held a median of approximately 150,000 T cells.

Method: immunoSEQ multiplex PCR; TCRdb's copy keeps in-frame clones and lacks some. The repertoire holds 86,000 or so clones, about 83% seen once, with 13% to 15% in the top ten. The CDR3 spans 14 residues. Germline loops: CDR1 LNHDA, CDR2 SQIVND (reference sequence). Trimming pared 4 bases from V and 8 bases from J, leaving 14 bases between. The time point: pretreatment peripheral blood. Sequenced material: PBMCs, taken around atezolizumab (anti-PD-L1) treatment. The receptor was derived from a man aged 55-75 years with urothelial cancer. V and J are TRBV19 and TRBJ1-4, with TRBD1 as a possible D gene (6 bases). CDR3 sequence reads: CASSKGQVWEKLFF. The CDR3 DNA reads TGTGCCAGTAGTAAGGGACAAGTATGGGAAAAACTGTTTTTT.